Detailed here is one T cell receptor (beta chain). The antigen is undetermined. Each subset's genomic DNA was shared equally among a number of immunoSEQ plates. Sequenced by immunoSEQ multiplex PCR; TCRdb stores in-frame clones only, minus some. This table has 90,000 to 130,000 clones, 68% appearing once. V lost 4 bases and J 12 bases, leaving 26 bases between the germline ends. This CDR3 region has 16 residues. The V gene's germline CDR1 is SGHTS and CDR2 YDEGEE. The sample originates from a study of shared clonotypes between healthy human individuals. The study's findings and limits: It was the non-shared clonotypes that had lower generation probabilities than clonotypes shared by all four donors.

The receptor's source is a woman aged 25 to 45 in good health. The rearrangement links TRBV5-8 to TRBJ2-1; tentative D call: TRBD2 (5 bases). What was sequenced was memory CD8+ T cells sorted from blood. Subset in this sample: CD45RO+ cells pooled with CCR7-negative TemRA cells. The CDR3 is CASSTPSLVLSIWQFF. DNA of the CDR3: TGTGCCAGCAGCACCCCGTCACTAGTCCTTTCTATTTGGCAGTTCTTC.